This T cell receptor (beta chain) is drawn from a study of blood T cell repertoires in COVID-19. As for the study in general: Material from acute and convalescent COVID-19 was sourced from the United States, Italy and Spain. The cDNA or gDNA used as material had been derived from T cells, B-cell-depleted T cells, or PBMCs.

Seattle-derived patients entered the study during active infection and were followed longitudinally. V lost 4 bases and J lost 2; bases outside the gene matches: 4. Germline V gene data show CDR1 as SGDLS and CDR2 as YYNGEE. The CDR3 consists of 14 residues. Per the authors' pipeline: From reference gene primer amplification, estimates of nucleated cell counts were derived. Some clones are missing from TCRdb's copy, which holds only in-frame ones; the method was immunoSEQ multiplex PCR. V, J and clone size derive from that table, while D and trimming were established from the DNA sequence. The sample records tens of thousands of clones, around 90% being singletons.

Sequences were obtained from peripheral blood. The clonotype originates from a man aged 45-65 years with COVID-19, enrolled during active disease. This chain links TRBV9 with TRBJ2-7; 9 bases line up with TRBD1. CDR3 sequence: CASSRRTGAYEQYF. The CDR3 DNA is TGTGCCAGCAGCCGCCGGACAGGGGCCTACGAGCAGTACTTC.